The 20 T cell receptor beta chains reported below all come from one sample, sequenced in a study of cytomegalovirus exposure and HLA in healthy donors. A multiplex PCR was run with 60 Vbeta primers and 13 Jbeta primers. The assay was immunoSEQ multiplex PCR, and TCRdb's table has in-frame clones only and misses some. Of under 200,000 clones in the sample, over 70% were seen once. Material for sequencing was PBMCs. The receptor source for this set is a man aged 40-50 years in good health and CMV-seronegative.

CDR3 sequence reads: CASTTGRVGYEQYF. Written as DNA, the CDR3 is TGTGCCAGCACGACTGGGAGGGTAGGATACGAGCAGTACTTC. This chain uses TRBV25-1 with TRBJ2-7, with 7 bases fitting TRBD2. The germline V gene has CDR1 MGHDK and CDR2 SYGVNS. The junction had 10 bases not matched to a gene; V was cut back by 7 bases and J by 4 bases. This CDR3 is 14 amino acids long.

The chain links TRBV6-6 to TRBJ1-3; D uncertain. The CDR3 is 12 amino acids. The ends were cut back, 6 bases at V and 0 bases at J, with 3 bases in the middle. Germline assignment: CDR1 MNHNY and CDR2 SVGAGI (reference sequence). The CDR3 is CASSGSGNTIYF. CDR3 nucleotide sequence: TGTGCCAGCAGCGGCTCTGGAAACACCATATATTTT.

The chain employs TRBV6-5 and TRBJ2-2, with 8 bases aligning to TRBD2. In germline, CDR1 is MNHEY, CDR2 SVGAGI. The CDR3 consists of 15 residues. Trimming cost V 8 bases and J 4 bases; bases outside gene matches: 9. The CDR3 DNA reads TGTGCCAGCTCAACTTCGACTAGCGCCACCGGGGAGCTGTTTTTT. Protein: CASSTSTSATGELFF.

The chain joins TRBV5-6 to TRBJ2-7; TRBD1 matches at 8 bases. V shed 1 base, J shed 3 bases, and the junction held 12 bases outside the gene matches. Per germline, CDR1 SGHDT and CDR2 YYEEEE. The CDR3 has 17 residues. CDR3 loop: CASSLLGFGTGRYEQYF. CDR3 DNA: TGTGCCAGCAGCTTGCTTGGGTTTGGGACAGGACGCTACGAGCAGTACTTC.

The rearrangement links TRBV5-1 to TRBJ2-7; 9 bases fit TRBD1. Germline trimming cut 0 bases from V and 0 bases from J; bases unmatched to any gene: 1. The germline gives CDR1 SGHRS, CDR2 YFSETQ. The CDR3 extends over 15 amino acids. In nucleotides, the CDR3 is TGCGCCAGCAGCTTGGGACAGGGGGACTCCTACGAGCAGTACTTC. This translates into CASSLGQGDSYEQYF.

V is TRBV6-5 and J is TRBJ2-5; 8 bases align to TRBD1. Trimming at V came to 5 bases and at J to 2 bases, leaving 4 bases not matched to a gene. Per germline, CDR1 MNHEY and CDR2 SVGAGI. CDR3 length: 14 amino acids. CDR3 protein: CASSGTGIQETQYF. CDR3 in DNA: TGTGCCAGCAGTGGGACAGGTATTCAAGAGACCCAGTACTTC.

The chain couples TRBV16 to TRBJ1-2, with no clear D. The length of the CDR3 is 15 residues. Germline CDR1 KGHSY, CDR2 FQNENV. Trimming shortened V by 4 bases and J by 8 bases, and 20 bases separated the two germline ends. In DNA form, the CDR3 reads TGTGCCAGCAGCCCCTCGACCACCGGGGTCGGAGGCTACACCTTC. This sequence encodes CASSPSTTGVGGYTF.

The gene calls are TRBV6-5 and TRBJ1-1, with 9 bases identical to TRBD1. This CDR3 region has 14 residues. The germline V gene encodes CDR1 MNHEY and CDR2 SVGAGI. The V and J ends lost 6 bases and 5 bases, in that order; junction bases with no gene match: 7. DNA of the CDR3: TGTGCCAGCAGCCAACAGGGGGCGCGGACTGAAGCTTTCTTT. It yields the protein CASSQQGARTEAFF.

The genes are TRBV28 and TRBJ1-5, with a possible D match to TRBD1 (6 bases). The CDR3 totals 13 residues. Looked up from germline, CDR1 is MDHEN and CDR2 is SYDVKM. Deletions cut 8 bases from V and 5 bases from J, with 13 bases between. CDR3 amino acids: CASSPGGYQPQHF. In DNA form, the CDR3 reads TGTGCCAGCTCCCCGGGGGGCTATCAGCCCCAGCATTTT.

This chain joins TRBV28 and TRBJ1-2; 7 bases align to TRBD1. The CDR3 runs to 12 residues. V was clipped by 8 bases and J by 4 bases; unmatched bases: 4. In germline, CDR1 is MDHEN, CDR2 SYDVKM. The CDR3 DNA follows: TGTGCCAGCTCCTCAGGGGGCTATGGCTACACCTTC. This codes for CASSSGGYGYTF.

The gene calls are TRBV21-1 and TRBJ1-1; the table calls TRBD1, which could not be checked here. TRBV21-1 is termed a pseudogene. There are 17 residues in the CDR3. CDR3 in amino acids: CASSHRDGQRMNTEAFF. The CDR3 DNA sequence: TGTGCCAGCAGCCATCGGGACGGACAGAGGATGAACACTGAAGCTTTCTTT.

J is TRBJ2-5 and V is TRBV18; perhaps TRBD1 as D (5 bases). CDR3 size: 14 residues. V was trimmed by 0 bases and J by 3 bases, leaving 8 bases between them. Germline values: CDR1 KGHSH, CDR2 LQKENI. The DNA of the CDR3 is TGTGCCAGCTCACCACCGGGCAGGGAAGAGACCCAGTACTTC. This gives the protein CASSPPGREETQYF.

Note on this clone: The same CDR3 is also encoded by other DNA sequences in this sample. The V call is TRBV5-1, the J call TRBJ1-2; 8 bases align to TRBD1. J lost 7 bases, V lost 0 bases, and 5 bases had no gene match. The CDR3 is 14 amino acids. The germline gives CDR1 SGHRS, CDR2 YFSETQ. CDR3 sequence: CASSLVGQGTGYTF. The CDR3 DNA sequence: TGCGCCAGCAGCTTGGTAGGACAGGGAACTGGCTACACCTTC.

V is TRBV7-8 and J is TRBJ2-5; 10 nucleotides align to TRBD2. CDR3 size: 16 residues. Germline assignment: CDR1 SGHVS and CDR2 FQNEAQ. V was clipped by 1 base and J by 1 base; unmatched bases: 3. CDR3 DNA: TGTGCCAGCAGCTTAGGTAGCGGGGGGTCCCAAGAGACCCAGTACTTC. Translation: CASSLGSGGSQETQYF. Combining the CDR3 with reference TRBV7-8 and TRBJ2-5 gives the whole variable domain GAGVSQSPRYKVAKRGQDVALRCDPISGHVSLFWYQQALGQGPEFLTYFQNEAQLDKSGLPSDRFFAERPEGSVSTLKIQRTQQEDSAVYLCASSLGSGGSQETQYFGPGTRLLVL.

The sample holds one count of this clone. The chain links TRBV7-8 to TRBJ2-5, with TRBD1 matching 7 bases. V dropped 5 bases and J dropped 1; count of bases not matched to a gene: 4. Germline loops: CDR1 SGHVS, CDR2 FQNEAQ. The CDR3 totals 14 residues. CDR3 amino acids: CASSTWDSQETQYF. CDR3 DNA: TGTGCCAGCAGCACCTGGGACAGCCAAGAGACCCAGTACTTC.

The V call is TRBV29-1, the J call TRBJ2-7; TRBD2 aligns across 11 bases. J lost 4 bases, V lost 6 bases, and 5 bases had no gene match. CDR1 SQVTM and CDR2 ANQGSEA come from the germline V gene. The length of the CDR3 is 13 residues. CDR3 in amino acids: CSVASGRLYEQYF. The CDR3 DNA reads as TGCAGCGTCGCTAGCGGGAGGCTATACGAGCAGTACTTC.

The V gene is TRBV6-5, the J gene TRBJ2-6; TRBD1 might be the D (8 bases). From germline, CDR1 is MNHEY and CDR2 SVGAGI. CDR3 length equals 15 residues. The V gene lost 6 bases and the J gene lost 11 bases, with 20 bases spanning the gap. The CDR3 nucleotides read TGTGCCAGCAGGTACGGGGGGACAGGCCCCCACGTCCTGACTTTC. It is translated as CASRYGGTGPHVLTF.

The chain couples TRBV7-3 to TRBJ2-3; the D is unclear. The CDR3 length is 14 residues. Trimming pared 2 bases from V and 4 bases from J, leaving 10 bases between. The V gene's germline CDR1 is SGHTA and CDR2 FQGTGA. DNA of the CDR3: TGTGCCAGCAGCTTAGGGTGGAGCCCAGATACGCAGTATTTT. This sequence encodes CASSLGWSPDTQYF.

The chain uses TRBV5-8 and TRBJ1-5; the D is unclear. This CDR3 region has 13 residues. V was pared by 5 bases and J by 0 bases, with 6 bases between. Per the germline V gene, CDR1 is SGHTS and CDR2 is YDEGEE. This chain's CDR3 is CASRLYSNQPQHF. The CDR3, as DNA: TGTGCCAGCAGGCTCTATAGCAATCAGCCCCAGCATTTT. The full variable domain, rest sourced from reference TRBV5-8 and TRBJ1-5, is EAGVTQSPTHLIKTRGQQATLRCSPISGHTSVYWYQQALGLGLQFLLWYDEGEERNRGNFPPRFSGRQFPNYSSELNVNALELEDSALYLCASRLYSNQPQHFGDGTRLSIL.

The chain recombines TRBV5-1 with TRBJ2-5, with D possibly being TRBD2 (5 bases). Trimming stripped 7 bases from V and 4 bases from J, with 8 bases between. The CDR3 consists of 11 residues. CDR1 and CDR2 from the germline V gene are SGHRS and YFSETQ. The chain's CDR3 is CASSAGETQYF. Here the CDR3 DNA reads TGCGCCAGCTCGGCGGGAGAGACCCAGTACTTC. Drawing the rest from reference TRBV5-1 and TRBJ2-5, the complete variable domain is KAGVTQTPRYLIKTRGQQVTLSCSPISGHRSVSWYQQTPGQGLQFLFEYFSETQRNKGNFPGRFSGRQFSNSRSEMNVSTLELGDSALYLCASSAGETQYFGPGTRLLVL.